A selection of T cell receptor beta chains follows, all from one sample in a study of blood T cell repertoires in COVID-19. The method was immunoSEQ multiplex PCR; TCRdb's version includes in-frame clones alone and lacks a portion of them. The sample carries about 300,000 clones, about nine tenths recorded once. Specimen: peripheral blood. The receptor source for this set is a woman aged 25 to 45 who had recovered from COVID-19. Both conserved end residues are trimmed from each CDR3. The order of the fields is D gene, V gene, J gene, CDR3 protein. D genes are given only for firm matches.

TRBD1,TRBV25-1,TRBJ1-6,ASSERQGNSPLH
-,TRBV5-4,TRBJ1-2,ASSTGLRDYGYT
-,TRBV9,TRBJ1-1,ASSPGSREAEAF
-,TRBV5-6,TRBJ2-6,ASSPRSGANVLT
TRBD1,TRBV14,TRBJ2-2,ASSPFGTGDTGELF
TRBD1,TRBV5-1,TRBJ2-5,ASSDYGTEQETQY
TRBD2,TRBV4-1,TRBJ2-1,ASSRWTSGGKNEQF
-,TRBV4-2,TRBJ1-2,ASSQTYMQGSHGYT
-,TRBV3-1/TRBV3-2,TRBJ1-1,ASSQDSVDSEAF
-,TRBV28,TRBJ2-7,ASSFLTGGAYEQY
-,TRBV14,TRBJ2-5,ASSQDRARRRETQY
TRBD2,TRBV10-3,TRBJ2-2,AISDIPGAGGPNTGELF
-,TRBV5-5,TRBJ2-5,ASSLVPLGETQY
TRBD1,TRBV29-1,TRBJ2-7,SVRQGQHEQY
-,TRBV19,TRBJ1-2,ASSILRQGIGYGYT